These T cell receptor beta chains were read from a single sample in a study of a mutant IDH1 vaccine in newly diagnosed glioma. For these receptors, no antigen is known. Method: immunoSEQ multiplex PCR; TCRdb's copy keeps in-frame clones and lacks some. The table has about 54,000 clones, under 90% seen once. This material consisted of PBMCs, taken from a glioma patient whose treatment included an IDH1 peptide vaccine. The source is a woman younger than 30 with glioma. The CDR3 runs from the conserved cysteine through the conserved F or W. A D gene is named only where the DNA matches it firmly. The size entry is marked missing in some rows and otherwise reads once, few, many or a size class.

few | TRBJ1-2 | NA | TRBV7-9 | TGTGCCAGCAGCGCGTGGGGGGACTATGGCTACACCTTC | CASSAWGDYGYTF
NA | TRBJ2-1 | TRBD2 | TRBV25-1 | TGTGCCAGCACCCCTTGGGCTAGCGGGGGCGCGAAGTACAATGAGCAGTTCTTC | CASTPWASGGAKYNEQFF
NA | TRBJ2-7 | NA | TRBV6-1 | TGTGCCAGCAGTGAAGCCCGACAGAGGATCTACGAGCAGTACTTC | CASSEARQRIYEQYF
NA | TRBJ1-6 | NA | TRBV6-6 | TGTGCCAGCAGTTTCCGACAGGAGTCACCCCTCCACTTT | CASSFRQESPLHF
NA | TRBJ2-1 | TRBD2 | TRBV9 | TGTGCCAGCAGCTCCCGCGGGACTAGCGGAGGGACTGAGCAGTTCTTC | CASSSRGTSGGTEQFF
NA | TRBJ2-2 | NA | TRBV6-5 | TGTGCCAGCAGTTACGCCACAGCGAACACCGGGGAGCTGTTTTTT | CASSYATANTGELFF
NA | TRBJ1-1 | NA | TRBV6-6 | TGTGCCAGCAGTTACGGTAGGGGGAGGAACACTGAAGCTTTCTTT | CASSYGRGRNTEAFF
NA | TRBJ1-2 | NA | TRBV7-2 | TGTGCCAGCAGCTTAGACTCAAATTCCGGGCGGGTAAACTATGGCTACACCTTC | CASSLDSNSGRVNYGYTF
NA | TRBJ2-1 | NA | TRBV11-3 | TGTGCCAGCTCCACCGGGACCAAATACAATGAGCAGTTCTTC | CASSTGTKYNEQFF
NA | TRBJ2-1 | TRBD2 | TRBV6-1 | TGTGCCAGCAGTGAGGGACTAGCGGGGAGCTCCTACAATGAGCAGTTCTTC | CASSEGLAGSSYNEQFF
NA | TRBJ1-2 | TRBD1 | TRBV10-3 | TGTGCCATCAGCGGGACAGGCATTGCCTATGGCTACACCTTC | CAISGTGIAYGYTF
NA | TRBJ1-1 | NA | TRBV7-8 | TGTGCCAGCAGCTTAGGGTTAGGAGGGGCGGTGAACACTGAAGCTTTCTTT | CASSLGLGGAVNTEAFF
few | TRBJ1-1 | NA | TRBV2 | TGTGCCAGCAGTGCAAGGGCCCGGAACACTGAAGCTTTCTTT | CASSARARNTEAFF
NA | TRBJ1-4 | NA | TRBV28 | TGTGCCAGCAGTTTTCGAGGGACGGGGAAACTGTTTTTT | CASSFRGTGKLFF
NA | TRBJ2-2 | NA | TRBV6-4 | TGTGCCAGCAGTGACCAGGCTTCGAACACCGGGGAGCTGTTTTTT | CASSDQASNTGELFF
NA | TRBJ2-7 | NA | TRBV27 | TGTGCCAGCAGTTGGGTGGGGCAGCCCTACGAGCAGTACTTC | CASSWVGQPYEQYF
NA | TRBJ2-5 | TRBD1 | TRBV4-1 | TGCGCCAGCAGGCAAACAGGGGAAGAGACCCAGTACTTC | CASRQTGEETQYF
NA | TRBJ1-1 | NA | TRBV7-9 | TGTGCCAGCAGCTTAGCTCTGGGACTAAGGGACACTGAAGCTTTCTTT | CASSLALGLRDTEAFF
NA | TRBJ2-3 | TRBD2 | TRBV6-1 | TGTGCCAGCAGTGCAGGACTAGCGGGAAGGACAGATACGCAGTATTTT | CASSAGLAGRTDTQYF
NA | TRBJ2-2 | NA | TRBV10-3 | TGTGCCACGACAGCCCGTAGTGAGCAAAACACCGGGGAGCTGTTTTTT | CATTARSEQNTGELFF
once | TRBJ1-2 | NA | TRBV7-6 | TGTGCCAGCAGCCTACATCAGGGAGGCGGCTACACCTTC | CASSLHQGGGYTF
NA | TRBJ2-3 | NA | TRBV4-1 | TGCGCCAGCAGCCTCTTCGGACCGCCCCCCACAGATACGCAGTATTTT | CASSLFGPPPTDTQYF
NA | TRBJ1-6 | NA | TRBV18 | TGTGCCAGCCGGACAGTTAGCTCCTATAATTCACCCCTCCACTTT | CASRTVSSYNSPLHF
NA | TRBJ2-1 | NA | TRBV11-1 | TGTGCCAGCAGCTTATGGGGGGAGAGGGTTGAGCAGTTCTTC | CASSLWGERVEQFF
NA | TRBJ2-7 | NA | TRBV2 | TGTGCCAGCAGTGATCGGCGGACTCGGGCCTACGAGCAGTACTTC | CASSDRRTRAYEQYF
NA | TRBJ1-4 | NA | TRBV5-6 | TGTGCCAGCAGCTTGGTCGGATTAGATGAAAAACTGTTTTTT | CASSLVGLDEKLFF
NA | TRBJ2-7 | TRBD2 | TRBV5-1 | TGCGCCAGCAGCTTCGTCACTAGCGGACCGAACTACGAGCAGTACTTC | CASSFVTSGPNYEQYF
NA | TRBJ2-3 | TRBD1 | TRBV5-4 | TGTGCCAGCAGCTTGGGGACAGGAGGTATGACAGATACGCAGTATTTT | CASSLGTGGMTDTQYF
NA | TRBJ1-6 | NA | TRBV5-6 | TGTGCCAGCAGCGACACCCCGAGCTCCTATAATTCACCCCTCCACTTT | CASSDTPSSYNSPLHF
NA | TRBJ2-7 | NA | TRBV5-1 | TGCGCCAGCAGCGTGGACATCTCCTACGAGCAGTACTTC | CASSVDISYEQYF
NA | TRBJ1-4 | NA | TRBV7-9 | TGTGCCAGCAGCCCATCGGACTCATACGAAAAACTGTTTTTT | CASSPSDSYEKLFF
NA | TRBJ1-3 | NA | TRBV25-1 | TGTGCCAGCACCCCCGGACTGACCTCTGGAAACACCATATATTTT | CASTPGLTSGNTIYF
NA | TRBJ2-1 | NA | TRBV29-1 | TGCAGCGCCCCCCAACTGCATGAGCAGTTCTTC | CSAPQLHEQFF
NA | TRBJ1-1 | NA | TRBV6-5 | TGTGCCAGCAGTTACGACGACGGGAACACTGAAGCTTTCTTT | CASSYDDGNTEAFF
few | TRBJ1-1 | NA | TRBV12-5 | TGTGCTAGTGGCCGGGAGCCTTTGAACACTGAAGCTTTCTTT | CASGREPLNTEAFF
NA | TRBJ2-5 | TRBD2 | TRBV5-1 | TGCGCCAGCAGCTCCGGACTAGCGGGAGTCCAGTACTTC | CASSSGLAGVQYF
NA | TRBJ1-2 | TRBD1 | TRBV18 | TGTGCCAGCTCAACTTATCGACAGGGTCTTGGCTACACCTTC | CASSTYRQGLGYTF
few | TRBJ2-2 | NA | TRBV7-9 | TGTGCCAGCAGCTTCGCCGGAGCCACCGGGGAGCTGTTTTTT | CASSFAGATGELFF
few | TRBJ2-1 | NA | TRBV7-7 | TGTGCTAGCAGCTTAGGAGTTGGCCGGGAGCAGTTCTTC | CASSLGVGREQFF
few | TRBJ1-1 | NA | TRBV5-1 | TGCGCCAGCAGCTTCCCACCGCGTACTGAAGCTTTCTTT | CASSFPPRTEAFF
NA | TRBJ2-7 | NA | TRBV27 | TGTGCCAGCAGTTTATCGGGCGAGCAGTACTTC | CASSLSGEQYF
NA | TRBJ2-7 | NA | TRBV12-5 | TGTGCTAGTGGTTTGATGAGAGTGGGTTACGAGCAGTACTTC | CASGLMRVGYEQYF
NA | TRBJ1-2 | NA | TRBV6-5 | TGTGCCAGCAGGGTAACAGCGAGCTATGGCTACACCTTC | CASRVTASYGYTF
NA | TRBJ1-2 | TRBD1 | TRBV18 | TGTGCCAGCTCACCACAGAACGGGACAGAGGTTTACTATGGCTACACCTTC | CASSPQNGTEVYYGYTF
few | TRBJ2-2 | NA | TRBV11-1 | TGTGCCAGCAGCTTTACATATCCCTCCGCGAACACCGGGGAGCTGTTTTTT | CASSFTYPSANTGELFF
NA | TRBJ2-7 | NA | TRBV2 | TGTGCCAGCTTAGGTGGGACCGGAGGAGCCTACGAGCAGTACTTC | CASLGGTGGAYEQYF
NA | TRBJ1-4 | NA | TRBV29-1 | TGCAGCGTTGGAGACGGGTCTACAGGAAACGAAAAACTGTTTTTT | CSVGDGSTGNEKLFF
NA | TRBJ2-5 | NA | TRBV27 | TGTGCCAGCAGTTTGCTTCACAGTGGAGAGACCCAGTACTTC | CASSLLHSGETQYF